This entry concerns a single T cell receptor beta chain. The antigen is not known. The data originate from a study of CD8+ T cells in alopecia areata. Whole-study findings and limits: Tofacitinib significantly lowered scalp clonality and expanded CD8+ clones among the top 100.

CDR3 length: 13 amino acids. CDR1 is SGHDT and CDR2 is YYEEEE in the germline V gene. V was trimmed by 4 bases and J by 2 bases, leaving 10 bases between them. Once RNA had been extracted, it was reverse transcribed into cDNA to act as the sequencing template. Profiled with immunoSEQ multiplex PCR; TCRdb holds only in-frame clones, not every one. This table holds approximately 90,000 clones, approximately 70% found once. Treatment reported: oral pan-JAK inhibitor, 5-10 mg twice daily. The clonotype was recovered from a human donor with alopecia areata. The specimen comprised CD8+ T cells sorted from blood, sampled at week 44, from a patient treated with tofacitinib. V usage is TRBV5-6 and J usage is TRBJ2-7; D tentatively fits TRBD1 or TRBD2 (5 bases each). The CDR3 sequence: CASSPGRTYEQYF. CDR3 sequence (DNA): TGTGCCAGCAGCCCGGGACGGACCTACGAGCAGTACTTC. The full variable domain, its missing parts supplied by reference TRBV5-6 and TRBJ2-7, is DAGVTQSPTHLIKTRGQQVTLRCSPKSGHDTVSWYQQALGQGPQFIFQYYEEEERQRGNFPDRFSGHQFPNYSSELNVNALLLGDSALYLCASSPGRTYEQYFGPGTRLTVT.